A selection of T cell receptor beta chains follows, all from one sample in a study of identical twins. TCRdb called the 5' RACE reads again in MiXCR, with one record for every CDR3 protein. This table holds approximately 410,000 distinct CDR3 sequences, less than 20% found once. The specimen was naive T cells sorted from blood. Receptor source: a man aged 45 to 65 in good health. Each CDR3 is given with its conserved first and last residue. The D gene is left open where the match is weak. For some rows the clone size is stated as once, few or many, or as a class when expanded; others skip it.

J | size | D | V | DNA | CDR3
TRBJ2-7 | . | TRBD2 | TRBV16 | TGTGCCAGCAGCCAAGACTCTAGCGGGAGTGGCAACGAGCAGTACTTC | CASSQDSSGSGNEQYF
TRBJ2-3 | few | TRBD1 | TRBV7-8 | TGTGCCAGCAGCCCTCGACAGGGGTCTAGCACAGATACGCAGTATTTT | CASSPRQGSSTDTQYF
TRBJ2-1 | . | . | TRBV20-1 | TGCAGTGCCGAAATGACTGCCTACAATGAGCAGTTCTTC | CSAEMTAYNEQFF
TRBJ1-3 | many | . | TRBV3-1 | TGTGCCAGCAGCCACAGGAGCAGGGCTGGAAACACCATATATTTT | CASSHRSRAGNTIYF
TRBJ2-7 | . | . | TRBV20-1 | TGCAGTGCCTGTCGAGACCCCTACGAGCAGTACTTC | CSACRDPYEQYF
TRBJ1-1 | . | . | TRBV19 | TGTGCCAGCTATGGAGGGCTTCCGAACACTGAAGCTTTCTTT | CASYGGLPNTEAFF
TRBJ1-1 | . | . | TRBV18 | TGTGCCAGCTCACCACGGGTGGAGAACACTGAAGCTTTCTTT | CASSPRVENTEAFF
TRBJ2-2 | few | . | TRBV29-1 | TGCAGCGTTGATTTGGTGGGTAGCACCGGGGAGCTGTTTTTT | CSVDLVGSTGELFF
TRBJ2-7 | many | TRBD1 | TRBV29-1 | TGCAGCTGCTCGTTCAGGGGGCGCGACTACGAGCAGTACTTC | CSCSFRGRDYEQYF
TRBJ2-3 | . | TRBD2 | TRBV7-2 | TGTGCCAGCAGCTTCCATCGCGGGGGGGCGACAGATACGCAGTATTTT | CASSFHRGGATDTQYF
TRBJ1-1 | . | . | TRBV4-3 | TGCGCCAGCAGCCTAAGTCCGTATTCTGAAGCTTTCTTT | CASSLSPYSEAFF
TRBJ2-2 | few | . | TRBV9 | TGTGCCAGCAGCGTACCCTACTCGGTGATCGGGGTCGACGACACCGGGGAGCTGTTTTTT | CASSVPYSVIGVDDTGELFF
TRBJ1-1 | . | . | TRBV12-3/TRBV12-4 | TGTGCCAGCAGTTTAACGGTTCTTGGGACTGAAGCTTTCTTT | CASSLTVLGTEAFF
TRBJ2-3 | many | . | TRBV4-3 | TGCGCCAGCAGCCTAGGGGACATTCGCACAGATACGCAGTATTTT | CASSLGDIRTDTQYF
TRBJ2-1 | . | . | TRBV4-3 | TGCGCCAGCAGCCAAAGATCGTGGACCCCGCAGGAGCAGTTCTTC | CASSQRSWTPQEQFF
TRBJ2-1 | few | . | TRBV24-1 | TGTGCCACCAGGGCGACTAGGGGGAACAATGAGCAGTTCTTC | CATRATRGNNEQFF
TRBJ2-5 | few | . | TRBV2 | TGTGCCAGCAGTCCTCCAAAGAACTACAGGGAAGAGACCCAGTACTTC | CASSPPKNYREETQYF
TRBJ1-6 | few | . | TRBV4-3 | TGCGCCAGCAGCCCAAACCGGGCTCCTAATAATTCACCCCTCCACTTT | CASSPNRAPNNSPLHF
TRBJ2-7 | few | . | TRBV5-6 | TGTGCCAGCCGGCCGGTAGGGACTCCGTACGAGCAGTACTTC | CASRPVGTPYEQYF
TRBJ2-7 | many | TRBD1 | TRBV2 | TGTGCCAGCAAACAGGGGTTTTCCTACGAGCAGTACTTC | CASKQGFSYEQYF
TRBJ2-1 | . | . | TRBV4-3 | TGCGCCAGCAGCCAAGGTCATTGGGGGGACAATGAGCAGTTCTTC | CASSQGHWGDNEQFF
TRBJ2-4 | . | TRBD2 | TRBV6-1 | TGTGCCAGCAGTGGGGAGGGCATTCAGTACTTC | CASSGEGIQYF
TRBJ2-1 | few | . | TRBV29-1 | TGCAGCGTTGTTTTCCACAATGAGCAGTTCTTC | CSVVFHNEQFF
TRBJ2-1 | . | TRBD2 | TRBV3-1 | TGTGCCAGCAGCCAAGCCCTAGCGGGAGTGGGCAATGAGCAGTTCTTC | CASSQALAGVGNEQFF
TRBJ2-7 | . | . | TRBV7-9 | TGTGCCAGCGGCGTTTCGGTGGACGAGCAGTACTTC | CASGVSVDEQYF
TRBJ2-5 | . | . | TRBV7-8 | TGTGCCAGCCTCCTGGGGCCTAACTACCAAGAGACCCAGTACTTC | CASLLGPNYQETQYF
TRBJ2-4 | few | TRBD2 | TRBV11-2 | TGTGCCAGCAGTCTCCATAGCGGGGGGGCGGCCAAAAACATTCAGTACTTC | CASSLHSGGAAKNIQYF
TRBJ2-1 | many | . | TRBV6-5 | TGTGCCAGCAGTTACACTGGCAATGAGCAGTTCTTC | CASSYTGNEQFF
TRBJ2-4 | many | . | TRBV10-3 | TGTGCCATCAGTGAGTCGAACCCGGGAGCCGCCAAAAACATTCAGTACTTC | CAISESNPGAAKNIQYF
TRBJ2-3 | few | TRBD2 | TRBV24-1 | TGTGCCACCAGTGATTTTGGTCCGGGAGGAGATACGCAGTATTTT | CATSDFGPGGDTQYF
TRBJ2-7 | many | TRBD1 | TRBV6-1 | TGTGCCAGCAGTCCGCCGGGACAGGGTTCGAGCGAGCAGTACTTC | CASSPPGQGSSEQYF
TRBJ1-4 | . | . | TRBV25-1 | TGTGCCAGCAGTGAAGGGGCGTGGAGGAAACTGTTTTTT | CASSEGAWRKLFF
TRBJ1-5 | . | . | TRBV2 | TGTGCCGGAGCGGTGAAGGGCAATCAGCCCCAGCATTTT | CAGAVKGNQPQHF
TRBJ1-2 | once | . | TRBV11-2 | TGTGCCAGCAGCTTAGATTCCCCCCGGGGAAGCGGCTACACCTTC | CASSLDSPRGSGYTF
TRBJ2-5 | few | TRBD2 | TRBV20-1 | TGCAGTGCTCTCCCCATTTCTAGCGGAAGGGAGGAGACCCAGTACTTC | CSALPISSGREETQYF
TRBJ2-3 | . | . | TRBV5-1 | TGCGCCAGCAGCTCGACTATGACAGATACGCAGTATTTT | CASSSTMTDTQYF
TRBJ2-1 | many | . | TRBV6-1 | TGTGCCAGCGGGACTGGCTCCTACAATGAGCAGTTCTTC | CASGTGSYNEQFF
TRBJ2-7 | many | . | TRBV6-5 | TGTGCCAGCAGTTACTCAGACAGCGCCTACGAGCAGTACTTC | CASSYSDSAYEQYF
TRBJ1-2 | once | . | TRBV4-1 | TGCGCCAGCAGCCAAGTGACAGCCCCTAACTATGGCTACCCCTTC | CASSQVTAPNYGYPF
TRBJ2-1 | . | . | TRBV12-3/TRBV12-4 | TGTGCCAGCAGAGAGGGGGGGGCCATCTCCTACAATGAGCAGTTCTTC | CASREGGAISYNEQFF
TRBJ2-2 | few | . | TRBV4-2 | TGTGCCAGCAGCCAAGCTTCCTTGTACGGGGAGCTGTTTTTT | CASSQASLYGELFF
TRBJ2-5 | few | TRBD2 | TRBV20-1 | TGCAGTGCTAGGAGGGCGGGAGAAGGAGAGACCCAGTACTTC | CSARRAGEGETQYF
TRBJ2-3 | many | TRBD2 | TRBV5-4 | TGTGCCAGCAGCTTCGAATCGGGACTAGTCATAGCAAGCACAGATACGCAGTATTTT | CASSFESGLVIASTDTQYF
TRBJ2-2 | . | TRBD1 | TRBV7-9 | TGTGCCAGCAGCTTTGGACAGGGGGCGAACACCGGGGAGCTGTTTTTT | CASSFGQGANTGELFF